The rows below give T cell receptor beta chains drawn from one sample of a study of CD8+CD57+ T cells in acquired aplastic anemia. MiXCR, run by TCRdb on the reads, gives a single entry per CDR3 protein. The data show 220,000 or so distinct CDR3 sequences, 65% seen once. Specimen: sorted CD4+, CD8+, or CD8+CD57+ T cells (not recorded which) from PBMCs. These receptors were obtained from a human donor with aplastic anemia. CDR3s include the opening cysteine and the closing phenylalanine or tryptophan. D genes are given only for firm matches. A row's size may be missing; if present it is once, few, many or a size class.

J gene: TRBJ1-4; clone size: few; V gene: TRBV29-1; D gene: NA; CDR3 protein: CSAALGAEKLFF; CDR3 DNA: TGCAGCGCTGCTCTGGGGGCGGAAAAACTGTTTTTT
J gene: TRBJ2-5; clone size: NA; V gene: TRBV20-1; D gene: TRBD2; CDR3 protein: CSARMRGGAETQYF; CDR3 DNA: TGCAGTGCTAGGATGCGGGGGGGCGCGGAGACCCAGTACTTC
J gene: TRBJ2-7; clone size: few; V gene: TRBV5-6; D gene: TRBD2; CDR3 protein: CASSLDGLAGVEQYF; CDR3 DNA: TGTGCCAGCAGCTTGGACGGACTAGCGGGAGTGGAGCAGTACTTC
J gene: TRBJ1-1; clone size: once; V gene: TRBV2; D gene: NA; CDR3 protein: CASSERSRHTEAFF; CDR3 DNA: TGTGCCAGCAGTGAACGGTCCCGGCACACTGAAGCTTTCTTT
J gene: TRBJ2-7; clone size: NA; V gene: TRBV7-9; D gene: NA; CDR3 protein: CASKQAINYEQYF; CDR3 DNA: TGTGCCAGCAAGCAGGCAATAAACTACGAGCAGTACTTC
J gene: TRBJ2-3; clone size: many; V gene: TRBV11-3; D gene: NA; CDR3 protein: CASSLQSTDTQYF; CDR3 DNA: TGTGCCAGCAGCCTACAGAGCACAGATACGCAGTATTTT
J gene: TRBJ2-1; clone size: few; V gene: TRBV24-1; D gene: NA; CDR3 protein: CATRRSGEGEQFF; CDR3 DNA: TGTGCCACCAGGAGAAGTGGAGAGGGCGAGCAGTTCTTC
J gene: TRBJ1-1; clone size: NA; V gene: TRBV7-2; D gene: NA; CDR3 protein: CASSLEGDGGTEAFF; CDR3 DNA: TGTGCCAGCAGCTTAGAAGGGGACGGGGGGACTGAAGCTTTCTTT
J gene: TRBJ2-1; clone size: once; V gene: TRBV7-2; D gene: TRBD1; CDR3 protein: CASSPRQGSYNEQFF; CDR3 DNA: TGTGCCAGCAGCCCCCGACAGGGATCCTACAATGAGCAGTTCTTC
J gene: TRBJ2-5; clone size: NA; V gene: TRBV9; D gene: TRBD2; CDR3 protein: CASSLLTSGGEETQYF; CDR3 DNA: TGCGCCAGCAGCCTCCTGACTAGCGGGGGGGAAGAGACCCAGTACTTC
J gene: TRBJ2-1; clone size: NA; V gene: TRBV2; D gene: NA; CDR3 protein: CATSDGTEQFF; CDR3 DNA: TGTGCCACCAGTGACGGGACAGAGCAGTTCTTC
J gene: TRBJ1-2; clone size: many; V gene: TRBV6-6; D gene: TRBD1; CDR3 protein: CATRDSNNYGYTF; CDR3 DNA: TGTGCCACCAGGGACAGTAATAACTATGGCTACACCTTC
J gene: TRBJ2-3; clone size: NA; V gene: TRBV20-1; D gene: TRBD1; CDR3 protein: CSASKGAYDTQYF; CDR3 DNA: TGCAGTGCGTCTAAGGGGGCATACGATACGCAGTATTTT
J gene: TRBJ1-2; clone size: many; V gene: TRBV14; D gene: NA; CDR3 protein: CASSQGIGYTF; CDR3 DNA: TGTGCCAGCAGCCAAGGTATAGGCTACACCTTC
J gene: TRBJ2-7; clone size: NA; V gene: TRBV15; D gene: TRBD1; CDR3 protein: CATSSSRSGQGQEQYF; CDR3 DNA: TGTGCCACCAGCAGCTCCAGGTCGGGACAGGGGCAGGAGCAGTACTTC
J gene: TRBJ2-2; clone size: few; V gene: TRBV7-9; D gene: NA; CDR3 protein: CASRLSGELFF; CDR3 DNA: TGTGCCAGCAGGCTTAGCGGGGAGCTGTTTTTT
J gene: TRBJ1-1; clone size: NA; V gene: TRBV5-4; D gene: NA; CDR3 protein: CASSYLGRVNTEAFF; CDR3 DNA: TGTGCCAGCAGCTACCTGGGGCGGGTGAACACTGAAGCTTTCTTT
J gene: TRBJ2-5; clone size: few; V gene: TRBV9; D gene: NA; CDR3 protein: CASSEQLYQETQYF; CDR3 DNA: TGTGCCAGCAGCGAACAGCTGTACCAAGAGACCCAGTACTTC
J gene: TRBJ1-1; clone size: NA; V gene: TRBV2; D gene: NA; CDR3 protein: CASSAQGDTEAFF; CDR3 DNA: TGTGCCAGCAGTGCTCAAGGGGATACTGAAGCTTTCTTT
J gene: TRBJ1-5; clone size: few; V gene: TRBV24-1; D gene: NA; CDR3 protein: CATSGGENQPQHF; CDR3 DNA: TGTGCCACCAGTGGTGGCGAAAATCAGCCCCAGCATTTT